Presented here are 14 T cell receptor beta chains from one specimen sequenced in a study of blood T cell repertoires in COVID-19 (dated by TCRdb to the early 2020s). Receptor amplification or capture employed the immunoSEQ multiplex PCR assay. Here the immuneACCESS table is served through TCRdb, limited to in-frame sequences with V and J called. Missing clones are a known gap in these copies; in checked studies unresolved V genes cover under half, and the rest lacks a known reason. Within this sample are almost 50,000 clones, with over 85% of them counted one time only. The ten most abundant clones make up about 3.8% of the sample. The specimen was peripheral blood. These receptors came from a human donor in a cohort sampled during active COVID-19.

V is TRBV29-1 and J is TRBJ2-1; TRBD2 aligns across 12 bases. The CDR3 extends over 16 amino acids. CDR1 and CDR2 from the germline V gene are SQVTM and ANQGSEA. V gave up 6 bases and J gave up 5 bases; unmatched junction bases: 11. Here the CDR3 DNA reads TGCAGCGTCGCCGGGACTAGCGGGTCAGGGAACAATGAGCAGTTCTTC. It yields the protein CSVAGTSGSGNNEQFF.

The rearrangement links TRBV4-1 to TRBJ1-1, with 7 nucleotides matching TRBD1. The V gene's germline CDR1 is MGHRA and CDR2 YSYEKL. Trimming removed 0 bases from V and 5 bases from J; junction bases left unmatched: 15. The CDR3 totals 18 residues. Written as DNA, the CDR3 is TGCGCCAGCAGCCAAGATCGGACCCGGACAGGTTTGCGGACTGAAGCTTTCTTT. It yields the protein CASSQDRTRTGLRTEAFF.

This clone is judged medium-sized. The chain recombines TRBV12-3 or TRBV12-4 with TRBJ2-7; D perhaps matches TRBD1 (5 bases). The V end was cut by 3 bases, the J end by 3 bases, with 9 bases between. CDR3 size: 13 residues. The CDR3 is CASSFQGIYEQYV. The CDR3, as DNA: TGTGCCAGCAGTTTTCAGGGCATCTACGAGCAGTACGTC.

This clone has only a few counts. The chain links TRBV19 to TRBJ2-2; D might be TRBD2 (5 bases). Germline V gene lookup returns CDR1 LNHDA and CDR2 SQIVND (reference sequence). This CDR3 spans 13 amino acids. V dropped 7 bases and J dropped 2 bases, with 8 bases sitting between them. CDR3 amino acids: CASTAVNTGELFF. The CDR3, as DNA: TGTGCCAGTACAGCGGTAAACACCGGGGAGCTGTTTTTT.

This clone has only a few counts. This rearrangement joins TRBV19 to TRBJ2-7, with 10 bases lining up with TRBD1. The V segment lost 9 bases and the J segment 5 bases; nucleotides outside the gene matches: 13. The CDR3 spans 15 residues. Germline-derived CDR1 and CDR2 are LNHDA and SQIVND (reference sequence). In DNA, the CDR3 is TGTGCCAGACCAAGACGGGACAGGGGACTAAACGAGCAGTACTTC. This sequence encodes CARPRRDRGLNEQYF.

The J gene is TRBJ2-1, the V gene TRBV6-4, with 14 bases that match TRBD2. The CDR3 has 15 residues. Germline trimming cut 9 bases from V and 2 bases from J; bases unmatched to any gene: 3. The germline CDR1 and CDR2 sequences are MRHNA and SNTAGT. The CDR3 reads CASPTSGRAYNEQFF. CDR3 in DNA: TGTGCCAGTCCGACTAGCGGGAGGGCCTACAATGAGCAGTTCTTC.

The gene calls are TRBV9 and TRBJ1-5; D possibly corresponds to TRBD1 (6 bases). This CDR3 comprises 13 residues. Trimming shortened V by 4 bases and J by 7 bases, and 12 bases separated the two germline ends. Germline CDR1 is SGDLS and CDR2 is YYNGEE. CDR3 loop: CASSRQGLQPQHF. CDR3 sequence (DNA): TGTGCCAGCAGCCGCCAGGGGTTACAGCCCCAGCATTTT.

The rearrangement joins TRBV19 to TRBJ1-5; D remains ambiguous. The germline CDR1 and CDR2 sequences are LNHDA and SQIVND (reference sequence). The CDR3 covers 14 residues. Deletions cut 3 bases from V and 4 bases from J, with 10 bases between. The CDR3 reads CASSIGQANQPQHF. The CDR3 DNA is TGTGCCAGTAGTATTGGGCAGGCAAATCAGCCCCAGCATTTT.

This chain joins TRBV5-6 and TRBJ2-5; 7 nucleotides agree with TRBD1. CDR1 SGHDT and CDR2 YYEEEE come from the germline V gene. The V and J ends lost 7 bases and 3 bases, in that order; junction bases with no gene match: 6. The CDR3 contains 13 residues. DNA of the CDR3: TGTGCCAGCGAGAGGGGGCGGGAAGAGACCCAGTACTTC. Translated, it gives CASERGREETQYF.

V is TRBV6-5 and J is TRBJ1-1, with D uncertain. The germline CDR1 and CDR2 sequences are MNHEY and SVGAGI. V lost 10 bases, J lost 1 base, and 13 bases lay in between. The CDR3 has 13 residues. CDR3 sequence reads: CATHWAQNTEAFF. CDR3 in DNA: TGTGCCACCCACTGGGCCCAGAACACTGAAGCTTTCTTT.

The count of this clone is one. CDR3 coding DNA: TGTGCCAGCAGACCGGTCAATCAGCCCCAGCATTTT. The encoded protein is CASRPVNQPQHF. The chain recombines TRBV2 with TRBJ1-5; D is unresolved. Between the trimmed V and J ends, which lost 6 bases and 3 bases, there was a span of 6 bases. This CDR3 has 12 amino acids. Per germline, CDR1 SNHLY and CDR2 FYNNEI.

This sequence joins TRBV7-3 and TRBJ2-1; 11 nucleotides agree with TRBD2. This CDR3 is 16 amino acids long. CDR1 is SGHTA, CDR2 FQGTGA, per germline. The trim removed 5 bases at V and 5 bases at J, leaving 8 bases unmatched. The DNA of the CDR3 is TGTGCCAGCAGCCGATCCACTAGCGGGAGAAACAATGAGCAGTTCTTC. Translation gives CASSRSTSGRNNEQFF.

The rearrangement joins TRBV7-3 to TRBJ2-5; TRBD1 matches at 8 bases. CDR1 and CDR2 (germline): SGHTA, FQGTGA. The CDR3 spans 17 residues. V dropped 1 base and J dropped 2; count of bases not matched to a gene: 9. This CDR3 reads CASSLKHQDRDQETQYF. CDR3 DNA sequence: TGTGCCAGCAGCTTAAAGCATCAGGACAGGGATCAAGAGACCCAGTACTTC.

The chain is built from TRBV6-2 or TRBV6-3 and TRBJ1-1; TRBD1 aligns across 7 bases. The CDR3 spans 17 residues. V was clipped by 2 bases and J by 0 bases; unmatched bases: 9. Per germline, CDR1 MNHEY and CDR2 SVGEGT. The CDR3 sequence: CASSYLQTGSMNTEAFF. The CDR3 coding sequence is TGTGCCAGCAGTTACCTCCAGACAGGGTCCATGAACACTGAAGCTTTCTTT.